The entry that follows covers one TCR beta chain sequence. Its antigen is as yet unknown. Clones were read by immunoSEQ multiplex PCR, and TCRdb kept only the in-frame ones, dropping some. The table includes tens of thousands of clones, approximately 78% detected once. The data derive from a study of T cells in localized non-small cell lung cancer. General study points: Adjacent lung had a median about 55 of the 100 largest tumor clones. Of the tissues analyzed, uninvolved adjacent lung showed maximal T cell clonality, greater than tumor.

This clonotype originated in a male donor aged 60 or over with stage II squamous cell lung carcinoma. The sample here was peripheral blood, taken before any cancer treatment.

Written as DNA, the CDR3 is TGTGCCAGCAGCTCCGGGACAGGGGTCTCTCAGCCCCAGCATTTT. This translates into CASSSGTGVSQPQHF. This chain joins TRBV7-8 and TRBJ1-5, with 10 bases aligning to TRBD1. The ends lost 4 bases at V and 6 bases at J; junction bases unmatched: 6. The CDR3 loop spans 15 amino acids. Germline V gene data show CDR1 as SGHVS and CDR2 as FQNEAQ. Looking up the rest from reference TRBV7-8 and TRBJ1-5 gives the full variable domain: GAGVSQSPRYKVAKRGQDVALRCDPISGHVSLFWYQQALGQGPEFLTYFQNEAQLDKSGLPSDRFFAERPEGSVSTLKIQRTQQEDSAVYLCASSSGTGVSQPQHFGDGTRLSIL.